This is a list of T cell receptor beta chains from one sample in a study of OX40 agonist ivuxolimab in advanced cancers. Some clones are missing from TCRdb's copy, which holds only in-frame ones; the method was immunoSEQ multiplex PCR. The repertoire has around 37,000 clones, 75% to 85% of them found once; the top ten carry about 20%. The source was CD4+ or CD8+ T cells sorted from blood, collected in a trial of the OX40 agonist ivuxolimab. The receptors stem from an adult with an advanced solid tumor such as melanoma, head and neck, liver or kidney cancer. The CDR3 runs from the conserved cysteine through the conserved F or W.

TRBJ2-2	TRBV27	CASSLYEDGELFF
TRBJ2-3	TRBV7-3	CASSPGTGTTDTQYF
TRBJ2-2	TRBV5-6	CASSPPWGTGELFF
TRBJ1-2	TRBV5-6	CASSLLTQAPDGYTF
TRBJ2-5	TRBV6-1	CASSEGGASPRQYF
TRBJ2-3	TRBV19	CASSIGPTDTQYF
TRBJ1-3	TRBV7-2	CASSLALPDSGNTIYF
TRBJ1-5	TRBV7-9	CASSLDSNQPQHF
TRBJ1-2	TRBV6-5	CASSYSRGSYGYTF
TRBJ1-1	TRBV28	CASSIPVNTEAFF
TRBJ1-1	TRBV6-5	CASSYSSGVRTEAFF
TRBJ2-7	TRBV7-2	CASSLAVRDSPYEQYF
TRBJ1-2	TRBV28	CASSNRGNYGYTF
TRBJ2-7	TRBV7-2	CASSFRGYEQYF
TRBJ2-3	TRBV28	CASSWAATGGTDTQYF
TRBJ1-1	TRBV19	CASSHPGQVTEAFF
TRBJ2-7	TRBV2	CASSGSGGRVYEQYF
TRBJ1-3	TRBV6-5	CASSIQPTGNTIYF
TRBJ1-6	TRBV5-1	CASSLGARESPLHF
TRBJ2-1	TRBV27	CASLPSRDYYNEQFF
TRBJ1-1	TRBV7-2	CASSPTGGVTEAFF
TRBJ2-5	TRBV5-1	CASSPGLAGRETQYF
TRBJ2-2	TRBV6-4	CASSQAGDTGELFF
TRBJ2-1	TRBV28	CASSLLDNEQFF
TRBJ2-1	TRBV29-1	CSVASGRDDEQFF
TRBJ2-1	TRBV30	CAWSPRLAGRDEQFF
TRBJ2-7	TRBV6-5	CASSRLAGGEQYF
TRBJ1-1	TRBV10-3	CAISGNRGGNTEAFF
TRBJ2-7	TRBV19	CASSDSRVPYEQYF
TRBJ2-1	TRBV6-1	CASSEGTGEYNEQFF
TRBJ2-1	TRBV7-3	CASSQRLAGGPDEQFF
TRBJ1-1	TRBV19	CASSPNRVMNTEAFF
TRBJ2-7	TRBV27	CASRRGRTYEQYF
TRBJ2-7	TRBV6-1	CASSEIAKYEQYF
TRBJ2-7	TRBV28	CASRFDREPAYEQYF
TRBJ2-2	TRBV9	CASSASLTGRGQLFF
TRBJ1-5	TRBV28	CASSPAGDLGQPQHF
TRBJ1-2	TRBV13	CASTLRAELFYGYTF
TRBJ1-5	TRBV18	CASSPGTGSQPQHF
TRBJ1-5	TRBV15	CATQRLQGRPGNQPQHF
.	TRBV18	CASSPPPHGQVYEQYF
TRBJ1-2	TRBV27	CASSLSVDTSNYGYTF
.	TRBV2	CASSELRGHEQYF
TRBJ1-2	TRBV7-3	CASSLDRGQSGYTF
TRBJ2-1	TRBV7-2	CASSFSRNNEQFF
TRBJ1-1	TRBV28	CASSGGRLTLNTEAFF
TRBJ1-3	TRBV19	CASSSGTSRGNTIYF
TRBJ2-2	TRBV7-9	CASSSSGRVFF
TRBJ1-5	TRBV2	CASSRTGGNQPQHF
TRBJ1-2	TRBV6-5	CASSYSGTGNYGYTF
TRBJ1-2	TRBV6-1	CASSEATQWGGYTF
TRBJ2-7	TRBV11-2	CASSLGGHPAGYEQYF
TRBJ1-1	TRBV11-2	CASSLDQGTEAFF
TRBJ1-2	TRBV2	CASSARDGSGYTF
TRBJ2-1	TRBV29-1	CSVRGLSNEQFF